The clone carrying this T cell receptor beta chain was detected ten times or more. Axillary draining lymph nodes of breast cancer patients supplied the node samples. The data were taken from a study of breast tumors, draining lymph nodes, adjacent tissues. MiXCR, run by TCRdb on the multiplex PCR reads, gives a single entry per CDR3 protein. The sample has more than 80,000 distinct CDR3 sequences, roughly 29% seen once. Trimming cost V 3 bases and J 5 bases, with 16 bases left between them. The CDR3 spans 15 residues. The V and J genes are TRBV12-3 or TRBV12-4 and TRBJ1-2; TRBD1 is a possible D gene (5 bases). The sequence derives from a female donor with breast cancer. Some clones in this sample may be carry-over from other donors' samples. Sequencing was carried out using axillary lymph node tissue. The CDR3 sequence is CASSFARGAGYGYTF. For the CDR3, the DNA is TGTGCCAGCAGTTTCGCGCGAGGGGCAGGTTATGGCTACACCTTC.